The next 18 T cell receptor beta chains were all read from a single sample in a study of identical twins. TCRdb reanalysed the 5' RACE reads using MiXCR and keeps one entry per CDR3 protein. The data hold a few hundred thousand distinct CDR3 sequences, with around 18% observed a single time. Sequencing was carried out using naive T cells sorted from blood. The receptors were gathered from a man between 50 and 59 years old in good health.

Ten or more counts support this clonotype. The rearrangement joins TRBV12-3 or TRBV12-4 to TRBJ1-2; D is unresolved. This CDR3 comprises 13 residues. The V end was cut by 8 bases, the J end by 3 bases, with 13 bases between. CDR3 in amino acids: CASCRGGYYGYTF. CDR3 coding DNA: TGTGCCAGCTGCAGAGGTGGATACTATGGCTACACCTTC.

This clonotype was picked up many times. V usage is TRBV20-1 and J usage is TRBJ2-3; D is unresolved. The length of the CDR3 is 12 residues. Germline V lookup: CDR1 DFQATT, CDR2 SNEGSKA (reference sequence). The germline V and J ends were trimmed by 6 bases and 2 bases, with 9 bases remaining between them. DNA of the CDR3: TGCAGTGCCCCAGAAAACACAGATACGCAGTATTTT. Its protein product is CSAPENTDTQYF.

Points on this clonotype: A much bigger clone sits one base away, suggesting this may be a read error. The gene calls are TRBV25-1 and TRBJ1-4; D perhaps matches TRBD1 (6 bases). The CDR3 consists of 14 residues. CDR1 MGHDK and CDR2 SYGVNS come from the germline V gene. CDR3: CVSSEQGFGEKLFF. CDR3 in DNA: TGTGTCAGCAGTGAACAGGGATTTGGTGAAAAACTGTTTTTT. Filled out from reference TRBV25-1 and TRBJ1-4, the complete variable domain reads EADIYQTPRYLVIGTGKKITLECSQTMGHDKMYWYQQDPGMELHLIHYSYGVNSTEKGDLSSESTVSRIRTEHFPLTLESARPSHTSQYLCVSSEQGFGEKLFFGSGTQLSVL.

This clonotype was recorded a few times. CDR3 sequence: CSVGQGESGYTF. Written as DNA, the CDR3 is TGCAGCGTTGGACAGGGGGAGAGTGGCTACACCTTC. The chain carries TRBV29-1 and TRBJ1-2; 9 nucleotides agree with TRBD1. CDR3 length: 12 residues. V lost 4 bases and J lost 7; bases outside the gene matches: 4. Germline-derived CDR1 and CDR2 are SQVTM and ANQGSEA.

This clonotype showed up just a few times. The J gene is TRBJ2-7, the V gene TRBV15, with no clear D. Per the germline V gene, CDR1 is LNHNV and CDR2 is YYDKDF (reference sequence). This CDR3 has 15 amino acids. V dropped 0 bases and J dropped 2 bases, with 11 bases sitting between them. The CDR3 loop is CATSRDLDAPYEQYF. The DNA for the CDR3 is TGTGCCACCAGCAGAGATCTCGACGCCCCCTACGAGCAGTACTTC.

There are many counts of this clonotype. V and J are TRBV7-9 and TRBJ2-2; 11 positions agree with TRBD1. Germline loops: CDR1 SEHNR, CDR2 FQNEAQ (reference sequence). This CDR3 region has 15 residues. V lost 5 bases to trimming and J lost 5 bases; unmatched junction nucleotides: 4. The CDR3 loop is CASSPRDRGTGELFF. Here the CDR3 DNA reads TGTGCCAGCAGCCCACGGGACAGGGGGACCGGGGAGCTGTTTTTT.

This clonotype occurred many times. The V and J genes are TRBV20-1 and TRBJ2-5; TRBD2 matches at 11 bases. The CDR3 runs 13 residues. Trimming removed 6 bases from V and 4 bases from J; junction bases left unmatched: 4. Germline-derived CDR1 and CDR2 are DFQATT and SNEGSKA (reference sequence). The CDR3 region has the DNA TGCAGTGCGCGAACTAGCGGGAGAGAGACCCAGTACTTC. It codes for CSARTSGRETQYF.

V usage is TRBV15 and J usage is TRBJ2-5, with a tentative D call TRBD1 (5 bases). The CDR3 sequence is 14 residues long. Germline CDR1 LNHNV, CDR2 YYDKDF (reference sequence). V was trimmed by 5 bases and J by 5 bases, leaving 15 bases between them. The CDR3 sequence: CATSEDSSRETQYF. CDR3 sequence (DNA): TGTGCCACCAGCGAAGACAGCTCTCGGGAGACCCAGTACTTC.

This clonotype was counted at least ten times. J is TRBJ2-2 and V is TRBV27; a weak D match, TRBD1 (6 bases). Germline loops: CDR1 MNHEY, CDR2 SMNVEV (reference sequence). V was pared by 3 bases and J by 4 bases, with 12 bases between. CDR3 length: 15 amino acids. The CDR3 is CASSLLGASTGELFF. CDR3 nucleotides: TGTGCCAGCAGTTTGTTGGGGGCGAGCACCGGGGAGCTGTTTTTT.

The chain employs TRBV3-1 and TRBJ1-5; D is possibly TRBD1 (5 bases). V lost 7 bases to trimming and J lost 3 bases, with 13 bases between them. This CDR3 spans 14 amino acids. CDR1 is LGHDT, CDR2 YNNKEL, per germline (reference sequence). CDR3 region: CASTSGLSNQPQHF. The DNA for the CDR3 is TGTGCCAGCACCTCAGGGTTATCCAATCAGCCCCAGCATTTT.

CDR3 coding DNA: TGTGCCAGCAGCCTTTCTTCCGGGACAGCTTCCTACGAGCAGTACTTC. Residues: CASSLSSGTASYEQYF. The chain is built from TRBV7-9 and TRBJ2-7; 7 bases align to TRBD1. V shed 5 bases and J 1 base; nucleotides not matched to a gene: 11. The CDR3 has 16 amino acids. Germline V gene lookup returns CDR1 SEHNR and CDR2 FQNEAQ (reference sequence).

The chain links TRBV12-3 or TRBV12-4 to TRBJ2-7; D not resolved. With 2 bases removed from V and 2 bases from J, the gap between germline ends came to 7 bases. The CDR3 sequence is 13 residues long. CDR3 protein: CASSLMVTYEQYF. CDR3 coding DNA: TGTGCCAGCAGTTTAATGGTTACCTACGAGCAGTACTTC.

This clonotype was observed at least ten times. The V gene is TRBV19, the J gene TRBJ1-1; D ambiguous. CDR1 and CDR2 (germline): LNHDA, SQIVND (reference sequence). Trimming removed 4 bases from V and 9 bases from J, with 15 bases in between. This CDR3 region has 13 residues. CDR3 residues: CASSTTGGGKAFF. Here the CDR3 DNA reads TGTGCCAGTAGTACTACGGGAGGAGGTAAAGCTTTCTTT. Based on the CDR3 plus reference TRBV19 and TRBJ1-1, the full variable domain is DGGITQSPKYLFRKEGQNVTLSCEQNLNHDAMYWYRQDPGQGLRLIYYSQIVNDFQKGDIAEGYSVSREKKESFPLTVTSAQKNPTAFYLCASSTTGGGKAFFGQGTRLTVV.

There are many counts of this clonotype. CDR3 nucleotide sequence: TGCAGTGCTAGAGATCCTGGCAGAGCAGACACAGATACGCAGTATTTT. Translating it yields CSARDPGRADTDTQYF. V usage is TRBV20-1 and J usage is TRBJ2-3; D unresolved. CDR3 length: 16 amino acids. Germline assignment: CDR1 DFQATT and CDR2 SNEGSKA (reference sequence). V dropped 0 bases and J dropped 2 bases, with 15 bases sitting between them.

A few counts support this clonotype. The chain has TRBV11-2 and TRBJ2-3; TRBD2 aligns across 11 bases. Trimming at V came to 5 bases and at J to 2 bases, leaving 9 bases not matched to a gene. CDR1 SGHAT and CDR2 FQNNGV come from the germline V gene. This CDR3 has 17 residues. The CDR3 DNA sequence: TGTGCCAGCAGCAGAATTAGCGGGAGGGCCTTCACAGATACGCAGTATTTT. It encodes CASSRISGRAFTDTQYF.

V usage is TRBV9 and J usage is TRBJ2-1; D not resolved. The CDR3 has 14 amino acids. V was trimmed by 9 bases and J by 5 bases, leaving 18 bases between them. Germline CDR1 reads SGDLS; CDR2 reads YYNGEE. The CDR3 loop reads CATQTPNRHNEQFF. The CDR3 bases are TGTGCCACGCAAACCCCTAACCGACACAATGAGCAGTTCTTC.

This clonotype was counted at least ten times. The chain links TRBV20-1 to TRBJ2-7; D is perhaps TRBD1 or TRBD2 (5 bases each). The CDR3 sequence is 14 residues long. V shed 4 bases and J shed 4 bases, with 17 bases lying between them. Looked up from germline, CDR1 is DFQATT and CDR2 is SNEGSKA (reference sequence). The DNA of the CDR3 is TGCAGTGCTACCAGTGACAGTGGGGGATACGAGCAGTACTTC. Protein product: CSATSDSGGYEQYF.

This clonotype was found a few times. The chain links TRBV5-1 to TRBJ2-3; D is ambiguous. The CDR3 consists of 13 residues. Germline V CDR1 and CDR2: SGHRS, YFSETQ. The ends were cut back, 0 bases at V and 6 bases at J, with 8 bases in the middle. The CDR3 is CASSLAWPDTQYF. The DNA for the CDR3 is TGCGCCAGCAGCTTGGCCTGGCCGGATACGCAGTATTTT.